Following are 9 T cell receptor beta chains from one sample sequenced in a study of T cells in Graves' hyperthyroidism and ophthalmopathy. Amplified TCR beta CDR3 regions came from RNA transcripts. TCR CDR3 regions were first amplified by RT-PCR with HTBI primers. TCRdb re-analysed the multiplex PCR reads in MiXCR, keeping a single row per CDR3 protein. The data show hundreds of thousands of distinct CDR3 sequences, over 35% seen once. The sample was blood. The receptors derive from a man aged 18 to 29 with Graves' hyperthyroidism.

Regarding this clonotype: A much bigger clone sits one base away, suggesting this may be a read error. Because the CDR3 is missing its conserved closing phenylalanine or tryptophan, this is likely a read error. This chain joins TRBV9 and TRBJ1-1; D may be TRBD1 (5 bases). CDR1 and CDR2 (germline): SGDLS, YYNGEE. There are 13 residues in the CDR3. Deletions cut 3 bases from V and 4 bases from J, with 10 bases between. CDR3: CASSAEGSTEAFL. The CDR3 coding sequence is TGTGCCAGCAGCGCGGAGGGGAGCACTGAAGCTTTCCTT.

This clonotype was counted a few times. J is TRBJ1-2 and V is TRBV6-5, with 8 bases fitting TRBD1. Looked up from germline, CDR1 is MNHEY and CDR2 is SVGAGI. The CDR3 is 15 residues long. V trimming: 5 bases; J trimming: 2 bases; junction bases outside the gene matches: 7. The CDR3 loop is CASSAFWTGNYGYTF. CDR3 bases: TGTGCCAGCAGTGCCTTCTGGACAGGGAACTATGGCTACACCTTC.

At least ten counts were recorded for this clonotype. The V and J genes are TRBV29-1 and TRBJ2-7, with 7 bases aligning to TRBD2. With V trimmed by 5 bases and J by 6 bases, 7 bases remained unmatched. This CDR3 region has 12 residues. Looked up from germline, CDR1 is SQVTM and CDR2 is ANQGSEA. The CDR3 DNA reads TGCAGCGTTAGAGGGACGGGGGGCGAGCAGTACTTC. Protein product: CSVRGTGGEQYF.

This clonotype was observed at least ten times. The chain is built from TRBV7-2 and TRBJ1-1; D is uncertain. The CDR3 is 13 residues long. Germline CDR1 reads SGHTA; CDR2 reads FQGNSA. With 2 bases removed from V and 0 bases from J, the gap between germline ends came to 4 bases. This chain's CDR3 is CASSLMVNTEAFF. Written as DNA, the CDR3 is TGTGCCAGCAGCTTAATGGTGAACACTGAAGCTTTCTTT.

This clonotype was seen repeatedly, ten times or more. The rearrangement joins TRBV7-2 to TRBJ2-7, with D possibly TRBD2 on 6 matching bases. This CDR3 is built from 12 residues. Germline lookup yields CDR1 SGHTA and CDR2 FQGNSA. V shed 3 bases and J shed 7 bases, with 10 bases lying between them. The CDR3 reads CASSFPGGEQYF. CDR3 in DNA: TGTGCCAGCAGCTTCCCTGGGGGGGAGCAGTACTTC.

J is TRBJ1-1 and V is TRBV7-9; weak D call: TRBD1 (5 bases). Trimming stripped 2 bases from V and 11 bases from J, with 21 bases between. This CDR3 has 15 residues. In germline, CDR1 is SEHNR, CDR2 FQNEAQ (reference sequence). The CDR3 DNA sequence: TGTGCCAGCAGCTTATATGGGACGGCCGTTGGTTCGGCTTTCTTT. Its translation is CASSLYGTAVGSAFF. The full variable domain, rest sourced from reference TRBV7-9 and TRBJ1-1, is DTGVSQNPRHKITKRGQNVTFRCDPISEHNRLYWYRQTLGQGPEFLTYFQNEAQLEKSRLLSDRFSAERPKGSFSTLEIQRTEQGDSAMYLCASSLYGTAVGSAFFGQGTRLTVV.

CDR3 nucleotide sequence: TGTGCCAGCAGCGTCCGACCTTGGGAGGAGCAGTACTTC. It codes for CASSVRPWEEQYF. The rearrangement uses TRBV7-9 and TRBJ2-7; possible D gene TRBD2, 5 bases. V was cut by 5 bases and J by 7 bases, with 15 bases left in between. This CDR3 spans 13 amino acids. Per germline, CDR1 SEHNR and CDR2 FQNEAQ (reference sequence).

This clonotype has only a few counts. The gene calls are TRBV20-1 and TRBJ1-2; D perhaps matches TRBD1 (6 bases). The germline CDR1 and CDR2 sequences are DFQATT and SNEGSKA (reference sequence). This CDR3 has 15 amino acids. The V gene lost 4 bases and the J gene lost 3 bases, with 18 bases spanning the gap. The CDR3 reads CSAKGAGETDYGYTF. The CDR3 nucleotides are TGCAGTGCTAAAGGGGCAGGGGAGACGGACTATGGCTACACCTTC.

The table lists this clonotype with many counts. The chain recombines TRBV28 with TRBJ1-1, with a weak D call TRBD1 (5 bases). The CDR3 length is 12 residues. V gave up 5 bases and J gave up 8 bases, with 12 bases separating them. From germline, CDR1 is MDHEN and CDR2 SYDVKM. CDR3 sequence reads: CASSPRTLEAFF. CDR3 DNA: TGTGCCAGCAGTCCCCGGACACTAGAAGCTTTCTTT.